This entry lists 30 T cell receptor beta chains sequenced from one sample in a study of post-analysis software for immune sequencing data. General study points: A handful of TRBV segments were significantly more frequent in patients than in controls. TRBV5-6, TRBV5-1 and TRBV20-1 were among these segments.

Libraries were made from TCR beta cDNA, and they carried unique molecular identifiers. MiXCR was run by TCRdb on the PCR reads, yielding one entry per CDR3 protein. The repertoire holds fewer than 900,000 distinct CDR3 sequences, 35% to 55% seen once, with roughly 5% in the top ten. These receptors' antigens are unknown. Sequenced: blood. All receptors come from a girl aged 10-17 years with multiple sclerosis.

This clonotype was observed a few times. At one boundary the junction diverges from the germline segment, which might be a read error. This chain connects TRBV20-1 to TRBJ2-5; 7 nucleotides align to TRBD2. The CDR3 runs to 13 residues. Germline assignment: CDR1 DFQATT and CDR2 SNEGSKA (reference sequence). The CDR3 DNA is TGCAGTACTAGAGACCCCGGGGGGGAGACCCAGTACTTC. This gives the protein CSTRDPGGETQYF.

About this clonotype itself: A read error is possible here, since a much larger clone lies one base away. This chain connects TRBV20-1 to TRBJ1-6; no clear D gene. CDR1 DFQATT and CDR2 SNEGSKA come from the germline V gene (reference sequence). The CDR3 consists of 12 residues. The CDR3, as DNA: TGCAGTGCTAGAGGCCTCGGCGGGCCCCGCCACTTT. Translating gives CSARGLGGPRHF.

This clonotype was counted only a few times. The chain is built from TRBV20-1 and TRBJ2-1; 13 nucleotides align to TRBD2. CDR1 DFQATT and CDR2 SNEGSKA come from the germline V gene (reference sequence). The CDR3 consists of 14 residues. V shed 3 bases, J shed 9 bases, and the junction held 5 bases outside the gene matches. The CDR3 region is CSASKGLAGFEQFF. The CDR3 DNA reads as TGCAGTGCTAGTAAGGGACTAGCGGGATTTGAGCAGTTCTTC.

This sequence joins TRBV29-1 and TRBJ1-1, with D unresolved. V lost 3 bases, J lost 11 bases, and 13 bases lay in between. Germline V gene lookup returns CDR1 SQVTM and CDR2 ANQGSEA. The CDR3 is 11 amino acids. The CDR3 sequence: CSVDHPEVAFF. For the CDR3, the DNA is TGCAGCGTTGATCACCCTGAAGTGGCTTTCTTT. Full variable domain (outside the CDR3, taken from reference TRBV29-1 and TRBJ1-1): SAVISQKPSRDICQRGTSLTIQCQVDSQVTMMFWYRQQPGQSLTLIATANQGSEATYESGFVIDKFPISRPNLTFSTLTVSNMSPEDSSIYLCSVDHPEVAFFGQGTRLTVV.

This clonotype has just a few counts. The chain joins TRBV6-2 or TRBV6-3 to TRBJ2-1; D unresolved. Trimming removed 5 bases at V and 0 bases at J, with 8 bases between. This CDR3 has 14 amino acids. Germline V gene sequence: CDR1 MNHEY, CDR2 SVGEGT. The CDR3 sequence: CASSLHSSYNEQFF. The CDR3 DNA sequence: TGTGCCAGCAGTCTGCATAGCTCCTACAATGAGCAGTTCTTC.

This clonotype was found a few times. The CDR3 spells CATARDNSYNEQFF. Written as DNA, the CDR3 is TGTGCCACCGCCCGGGATAACTCCTACAATGAGCAGTTCTTC. J is TRBJ2-1 and V is TRBV15, with a tentative D call TRBD2 (5 bases). Trimming took off 8 bases at V and 0 bases at J, with 11 bases between the two ends. The CDR3 extends over 14 amino acids. Germline loops: CDR1 LNHNV, CDR2 YYDKDF (reference sequence). Combining the CDR3 with reference TRBV15 and TRBJ2-1 gives the whole variable domain DAMVIQNPRYQVTQFGKPVTLSCSQTLNHNVMYWYQQKSSQAPKLLFHYYDKDFNNEADTPDNFQSRRPNTSFCFLDIRSPGLGDTAMYLCATARDNSYNEQFFGPGTRLTVL.

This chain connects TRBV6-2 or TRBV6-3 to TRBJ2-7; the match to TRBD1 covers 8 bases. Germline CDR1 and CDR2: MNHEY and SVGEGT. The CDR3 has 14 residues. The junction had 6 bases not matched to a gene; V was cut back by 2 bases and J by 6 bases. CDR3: CASSYLGQAREQYF. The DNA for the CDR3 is TGTGCCAGCAGTTACCTGGGACAGGCGCGCGAGCAGTACTTC.

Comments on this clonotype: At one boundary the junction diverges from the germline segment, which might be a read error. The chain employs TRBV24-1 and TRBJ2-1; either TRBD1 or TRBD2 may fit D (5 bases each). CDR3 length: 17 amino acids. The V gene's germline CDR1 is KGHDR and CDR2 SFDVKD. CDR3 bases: TGCGCCACCAGTGATCCGCCTGGGGGAGACCGAGGCAATGAGCAGTTCTTC. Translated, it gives CATSDPPGGDRGNEQFF.

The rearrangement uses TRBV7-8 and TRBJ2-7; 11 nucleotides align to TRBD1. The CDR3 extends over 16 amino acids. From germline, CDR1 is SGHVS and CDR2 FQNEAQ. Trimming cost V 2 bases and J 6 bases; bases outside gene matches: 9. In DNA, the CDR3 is TGTGCCAGCAGCTTATTCCTTGGACAGGGGGCGGGCGAGCAGTACTTC. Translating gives CASSLFLGQGAGEQYF.

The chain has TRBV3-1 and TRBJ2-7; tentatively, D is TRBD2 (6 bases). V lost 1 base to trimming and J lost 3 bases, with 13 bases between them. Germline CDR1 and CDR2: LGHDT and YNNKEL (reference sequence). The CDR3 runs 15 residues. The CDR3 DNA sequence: TGTGCCAGCAGCCAAGGGGGCCTAGCGAACTACGAGCAGTACTTC. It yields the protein CASSQGGLANYEQYF.

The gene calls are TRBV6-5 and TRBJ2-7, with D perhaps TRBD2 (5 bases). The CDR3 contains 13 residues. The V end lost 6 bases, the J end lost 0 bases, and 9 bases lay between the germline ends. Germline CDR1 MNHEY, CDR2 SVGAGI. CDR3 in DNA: TGTGCCAGCAGGTCACGGGGCTCCTACGAGCAGTACTTC. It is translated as CASRSRGSYEQYF.

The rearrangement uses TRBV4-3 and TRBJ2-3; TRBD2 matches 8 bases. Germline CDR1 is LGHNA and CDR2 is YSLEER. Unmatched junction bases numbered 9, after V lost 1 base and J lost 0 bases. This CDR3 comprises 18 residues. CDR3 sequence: CASSQATASGRSTDTQYF. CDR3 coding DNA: TGCGCCAGCAGCCAAGCCACCGCCAGCGGGAGAAGCACAGATACGCAGTATTTT.

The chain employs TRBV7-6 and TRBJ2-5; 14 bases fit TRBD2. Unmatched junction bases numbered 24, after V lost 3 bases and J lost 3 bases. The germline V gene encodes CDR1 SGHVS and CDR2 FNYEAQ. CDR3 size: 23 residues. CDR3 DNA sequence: TGTGCCAGCAGCTTTCCGTCCGGGACAGGGGACGCCCCGGGACTAGCGGGAGAAGAGACCCAGTACTTC. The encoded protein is CASSFPSGTGDAPGLAGEETQYF.

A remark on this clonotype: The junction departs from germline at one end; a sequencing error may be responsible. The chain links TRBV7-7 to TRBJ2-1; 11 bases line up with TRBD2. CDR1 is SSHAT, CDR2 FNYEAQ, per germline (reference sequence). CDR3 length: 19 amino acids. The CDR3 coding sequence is TGTGCTAGCAGCTTAGGGACTAGCGGACCAGAGAGCTCCTACAATGGGCAGTTCTTC. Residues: CASSLGTSGPESSYNGQFF.

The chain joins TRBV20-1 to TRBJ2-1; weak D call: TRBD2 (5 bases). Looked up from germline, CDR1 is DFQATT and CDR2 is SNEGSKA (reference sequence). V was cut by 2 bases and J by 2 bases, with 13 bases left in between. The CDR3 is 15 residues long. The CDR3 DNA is TGCAGTGCTAGAACCAGCCGGACTCCCTACAATGAGCAGTTCTTC. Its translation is CSARTSRTPYNEQFF.

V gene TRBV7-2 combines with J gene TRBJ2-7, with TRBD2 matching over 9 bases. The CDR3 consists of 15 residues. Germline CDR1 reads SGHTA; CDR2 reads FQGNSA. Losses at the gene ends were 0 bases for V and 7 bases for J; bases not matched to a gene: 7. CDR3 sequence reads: CASSLALAGTREQYF. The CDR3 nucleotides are TGTGCCAGCAGCTTAGCTCTAGCGGGGACTCGGGAGCAGTACTTC.

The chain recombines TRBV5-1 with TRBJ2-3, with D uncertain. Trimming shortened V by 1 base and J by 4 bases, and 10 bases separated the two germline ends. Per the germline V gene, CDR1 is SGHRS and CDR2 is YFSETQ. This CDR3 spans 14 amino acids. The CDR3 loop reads CASSLIGGPDTQYF. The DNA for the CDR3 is TGCGCCAGCAGCTTGATTGGCGGACCAGATACGCAGTATTTT.

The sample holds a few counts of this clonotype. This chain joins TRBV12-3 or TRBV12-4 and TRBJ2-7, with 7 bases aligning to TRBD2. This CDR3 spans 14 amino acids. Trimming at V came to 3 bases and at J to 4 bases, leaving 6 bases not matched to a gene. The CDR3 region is CASSLSGLVYEQYF. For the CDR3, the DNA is TGTGCCAGCAGTTTGTCTGGACTAGTGTACGAGCAGTACTTC.

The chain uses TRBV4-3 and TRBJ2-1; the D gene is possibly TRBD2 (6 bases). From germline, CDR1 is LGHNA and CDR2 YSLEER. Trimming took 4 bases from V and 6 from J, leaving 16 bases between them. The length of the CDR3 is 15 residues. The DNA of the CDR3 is TGCGCCAGCAGCCCTACCCTAGCGCCGGGCAATGAGCAGTTCTTC. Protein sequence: CASSPTLAPGNEQFF.

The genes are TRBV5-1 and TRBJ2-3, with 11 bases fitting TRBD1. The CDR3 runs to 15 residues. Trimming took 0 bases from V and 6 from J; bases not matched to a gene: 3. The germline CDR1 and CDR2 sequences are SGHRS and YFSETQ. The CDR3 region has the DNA TGCGCCAGCAGCTTGGGGACAGGGGGCTATGATACGCAGTATTTT. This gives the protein CASSLGTGGYDTQYF.

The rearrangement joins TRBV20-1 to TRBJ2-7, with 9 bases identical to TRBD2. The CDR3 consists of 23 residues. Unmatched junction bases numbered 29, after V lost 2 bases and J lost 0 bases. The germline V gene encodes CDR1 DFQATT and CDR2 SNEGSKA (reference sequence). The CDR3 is CSARLGRSSPTSGFTLSSYEQYF. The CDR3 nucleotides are TGCAGTGCTAGACTAGGTCGGAGCTCCCCAACTAGCGGGTTTACTTTGAGCTCCTACGAGCAGTACTTC.

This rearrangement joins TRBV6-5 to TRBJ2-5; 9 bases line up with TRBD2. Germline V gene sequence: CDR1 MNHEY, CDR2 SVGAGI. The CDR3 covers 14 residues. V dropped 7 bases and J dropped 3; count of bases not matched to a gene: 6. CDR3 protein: CASKRLAVKETQYF. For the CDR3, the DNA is TGTGCCAGCAAGCGACTAGCGGTGAAAGAGACCCAGTACTTC.

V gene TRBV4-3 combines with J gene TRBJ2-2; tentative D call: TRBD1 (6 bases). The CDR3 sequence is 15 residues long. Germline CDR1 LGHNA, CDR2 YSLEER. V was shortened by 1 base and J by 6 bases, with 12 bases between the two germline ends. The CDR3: CASSQGAGAAGELFF. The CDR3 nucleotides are TGCGCCAGCAGCCAAGGGGCAGGGGCGGCCGGGGAGCTGTTTTTT.

DNA of the CDR3: TGCAGCGTTCACCTCCGGGGGACCCAGTACTTC. This translates into CSVHLRGTQYF. The V gene is TRBV29-1, the J gene TRBJ2-5, with D maybe TRBD2 (5 bases). The CDR3 has 11 amino acids. V lost 5 bases to trimming and J lost 7 bases, with 11 bases between them. CDR1 and CDR2 from the germline V gene are SQVTM and ANQGSEA.

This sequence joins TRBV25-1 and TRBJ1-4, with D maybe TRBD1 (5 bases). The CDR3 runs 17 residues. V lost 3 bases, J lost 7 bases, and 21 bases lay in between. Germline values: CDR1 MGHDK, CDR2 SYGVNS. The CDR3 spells CASSESKGLGRGEKLFF. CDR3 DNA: TGTGCCAGCAGTGAGTCCAAAGGATTGGGGCGCGGTGAAAAACTGTTTTTT.

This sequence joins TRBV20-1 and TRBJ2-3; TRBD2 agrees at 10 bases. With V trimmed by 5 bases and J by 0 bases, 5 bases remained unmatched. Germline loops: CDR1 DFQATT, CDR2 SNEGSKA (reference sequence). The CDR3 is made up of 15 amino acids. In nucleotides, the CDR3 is TGCAGTGCTGGTACTAGCGGGACTAGCACAGATACGCAGTATTTT. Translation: CSAGTSGTSTDTQYF.

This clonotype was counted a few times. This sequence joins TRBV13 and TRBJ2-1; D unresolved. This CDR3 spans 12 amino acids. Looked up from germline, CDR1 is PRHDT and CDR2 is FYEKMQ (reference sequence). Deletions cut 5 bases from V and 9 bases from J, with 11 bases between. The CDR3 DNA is TGTGCCAGCAGCCCGATGGTCGGTGAGCAGTTCTTC. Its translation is CASSPMVGEQFF.

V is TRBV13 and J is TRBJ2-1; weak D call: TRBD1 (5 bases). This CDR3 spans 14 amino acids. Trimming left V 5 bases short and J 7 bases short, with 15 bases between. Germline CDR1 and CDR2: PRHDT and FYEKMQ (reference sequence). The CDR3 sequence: CASSDRFRANEQFF. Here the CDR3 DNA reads TGTGCCAGCAGCGACCGGTTCAGGGCAAATGAGCAGTTCTTC.

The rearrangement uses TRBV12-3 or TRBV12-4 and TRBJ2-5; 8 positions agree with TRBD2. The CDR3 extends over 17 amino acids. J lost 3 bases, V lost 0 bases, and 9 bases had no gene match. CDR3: CASSLALLGTREETQYF. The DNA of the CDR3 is TGTGCCAGCAGTTTAGCGCTACTCGGGACTAGAGAAGAGACCCAGTACTTC.

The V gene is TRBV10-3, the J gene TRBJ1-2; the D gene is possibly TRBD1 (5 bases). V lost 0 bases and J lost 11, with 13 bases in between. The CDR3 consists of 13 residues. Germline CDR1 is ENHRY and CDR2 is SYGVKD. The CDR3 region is CAISESGTRGYTF. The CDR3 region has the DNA TGTGCCATCAGTGAGTCCGGGACGAGGGGTTACACCTTC.